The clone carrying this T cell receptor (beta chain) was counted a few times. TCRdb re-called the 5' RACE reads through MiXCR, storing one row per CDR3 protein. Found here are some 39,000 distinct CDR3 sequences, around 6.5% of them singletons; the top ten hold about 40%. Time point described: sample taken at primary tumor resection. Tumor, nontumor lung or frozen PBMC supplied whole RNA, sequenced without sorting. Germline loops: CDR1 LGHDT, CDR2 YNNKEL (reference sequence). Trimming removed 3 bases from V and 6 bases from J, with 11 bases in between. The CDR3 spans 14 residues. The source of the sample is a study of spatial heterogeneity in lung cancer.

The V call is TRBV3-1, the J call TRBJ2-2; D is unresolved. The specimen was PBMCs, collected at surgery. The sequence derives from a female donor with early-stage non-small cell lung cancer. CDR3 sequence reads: CASSQLSPAGELFF. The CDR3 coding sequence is TGTGCCAGCAGCCAGCTATCTCCAGCCGGGGAGCTGTTTTTT.